The present TCR beta chain was sequenced within a study of cytomegalovirus exposure and HLA in healthy donors (dated by TCRdb to about 2017). Some background on the complete study: In an earlier analysis of 587 of the donors, about 270 Gb of sequence data and approximately 120 million unique TCR beta sequences from 180 million or so T cells were reported. An early release covering about 600 HLA-typed donors comprised about 320 gigabases of sequencing data and about 90 million unique TCR sequences. Of the 398 genotyped donors, about 80% fell in the genetic ancestry cluster associated with self-reported Caucasian donors. The study aimed to test whether signatures of past pathogen exposure could be identified by cataloging public T cell receptors. Using immunosequencing, the study profiled T cell repertoires from about 650 subjects and related those repertoires to cytomegalovirus serostatus. Besides the first cohort of roughly 660 subjects, a separate validation cohort made up of 120 different subjects was used. High-throughput TCR immunosequencing, statistical association of individual TCRs with disease status, and machine learning were combined to predict cytomegalovirus infection status. A later analysis re-examined previously published TCR beta repertoires from 500 to 700 donors and added high-resolution HLA genotyping to investigate patterns of TCR occurrence. In the later analysis, no new phenotypic data were used to find candidate immune exposures; instead, reliance was placed on TCR beta sequences and their occurrence across donors. To decide whether each TCR beta V gene segment behaved as functional or pseudogenic, an earlier analysis of nearly 600 of the donors relied on high-throughput TCR beta sequencing. Donor age, sex, ethnicity and CMV serostatus were compiled alongside the repertoire data. Genome-wide SNP genotypes for about 60% of the 666 donors were used in a later genetic analysis, which treated that subset as a discovery cohort. All discovery cohort repertoires had been generated using a single sequencing platform. Both class I and class II loci were covered by HLA typing, at four-digit resolution. The number of typed donors differed by locus: about 629-630 for A, B, C, DRB1 and DQB1; approximately 520 for DQA1; over 600 for DPA1; and some 430 for DPB1. Because of strong linkage in the cohort, roughly five DR-DQ haplotypes were treated as single units for association and clustering. Across some 400 genotyped donors of the cohort, an average of about 240,000 unique TCR beta nucleotide sequences per donor were sequenced, and 15% to 20% of those sequences were non-productive.

In total, roughly 670 healthy bone marrow donors made up the cohort. Cohort members were all nominally healthy when sampled, although unrecorded immune exposures were likely present. The donor tested CMV seronegative and was one of the 352 seronegative cohort members. A peripheral blood sample was collected from each donor, and TCR beta sequencing was performed on peripheral blood mononuclear cells. The Qiagen DNeasy Blood Extraction Kit was used to extract genomic DNA from the blood cell samples. Study-wide findings and limitations: Linkage disequilibrium might explain the correlated functional status among segregating V segments, but an unknown experimental factor could not be excluded. The authors suggested that the approach could potentially be extended to other disease states and immunological phenotypes. Three of the identified cytomegalovirus-associated TCR beta chains were confirmed in vitro to be specific for cytomegalovirus antigens. HLA typing was unavailable for some donors at each locus, so association tests used only the typed subset. Most TCR sequences were seen in very few donors, while some public TCRs were found in many individuals. A further reported finding was that TCR beta sequences accurately predicted the HLA-A and HLA-B alleles for most subjects in the first cohort. Because counts were too low, roughly 17 rarely observed V segments, including chromosome 9 orphons, were left out of the earlier analysis of 500 to 650 of the donors. The study listed 150 to 200 TCR beta chains as associated with cytomegalovirus. The classifier was reported to diagnose cytomegalovirus status with high specificity and sensitivity in both the original and validation cohorts. This cohort had only TCR beta chains sequenced, and the lack of alpha or paired-chain data limited which features could be detected. In a later analysis, TCR association rates were found to vary across HLA loci, with the most associated TCRs seen for DRB1 alleles and the fewest for HLA-C alleles. The only immune exposure information available for the cohort was CMV serostatus. Most CMV-associated TCR beta chains appeared to be HLA-restricted in a later analysis, and the HLA associations seemed to be driven largely by CMV exposure. A cluster of highly shared sequence variants was judged likely to represent a technical artifact of the sequencing pipeline. Sequencing depth was assumed to be roughly uniform across donors in the presence/absence analyses, though that assumption may not hold. According to a later genetic analysis, donors in an Asian-associated ancestry cluster had fewer N-insertions in productive TCRs than the roughly 670-donor mean. In an earlier analysis of some 500 of the donors, most TCR beta V segments appeared in productive rearrangements about 87% or about 30% of the time, broadly matching IMGT annotations. A later analysis reported that several top co-occurrence clusters appeared linked to parvovirus B19, influenza, CMV and Epstein-Barr virus. In a later analysis, HLA-associated TCR beta chains were found to be more clonally expanded and to have lower generation probabilities than equally common non-associated chains. Because the 87-base-pair reads could not distinguish some IMGT-functional V segments, including TRBV6-2 and TRBV6-3, those segments were excluded. Assigning TCR associations to individual alleles was difficult when HLA alleles, especially DR and DQ, strongly co-occurred. A later analysis associated approximately 17,000 TCR beta sequences with specific HLA alleles at a false discovery rate of 0.05. V-gene and J-gene trimming of TCR beta chains was associated with a missense DCLRE1C variant in a later genetic analysis, and the association was replicated in an independent cohort.

For this clone: The clone's antigen remains unknown. No base qualities exist here, and no much larger clone lies one base off it.

As encoded in the germline V gene, CDR1 is MNHEY while CDR2 is SVGAGI. From its cysteine to its phenylalanine, the CDR3 spans 16 amino acids. Here the CDR3 DNA is all that survives: 48 bases in frame from base 1. Trimmed from V: 0 bases; trimmed from J: 4 bases; junction bases lacking a gene match: 5. Library creation used the immunoSEQ multiplex PCR assay. For the multiplex PCR, a mixture combining 60 forward primers for TCR Vbeta segments and 13 reverse primers for TCR Jbeta segments was used. The CDR3 region of rearranged TCR beta genes was amplified from genomic DNA by a multiplex PCR assay. The amplified TCR beta libraries were sequenced on the Illumina HiSeq System as 87-base-pair reads. In the original analysis: Across the 700 or so repertoires, a later analysis counted tens of millions of unique TCR beta chains, 8.5 million to 12 million of which were shared by at least two donors. To remove PCR and sequencing errors, raw reads were error-corrected and collapsed into unique sequences using a nearest-neighbor algorithm that merged closely related sequences. V, D and J gene segments were assigned by aligning CDR3 sequences to IMGT reference sequences. For a sequence to be retained, a match of at least six nucleotides to both a V gene segment and a J gene segment was required. Rearrangements were classified as productive when the CDR3 lacked stop codons and remained in frame with V and J, and all other rearrangements were classified as non-productive. Following IMGT convention, CDR3 was defined as the stretch from the second conserved V-encoded cysteine to the conserved J-encoded phenylalanine. In an earlier analysis of 550 to 650 of the donors, sequences lacking an unambiguous match to a single V gene segment were excluded. An earlier analysis of over 450 of the donors classified V segments as functional when productive rearrangements were above 56.7% and as segregating when the standard deviation between donors was above 5%. A statistical classification framework was built for diagnosing cytomegalovirus status from the catalog of TCR beta chain sequences. V and J gene assignment, in a later analysis, came from comparing TCR nucleotide sequences with IMGT/GENE-DB human TR gene sequences. The TCRdist pipeline was used in a later analysis to assign CDR3 sequences and most-parsimonious VDJ recombination scenarios. A later analysis defined each TCR beta chain by its CDR3 amino acid sequence plus V-gene family, and excluded reads lacking a unique V-gene family. A later analysis removed 550 to 700 highly shared, low-generation-probability nucleotide sequences to deal with suspected cross-contamination and a sequencing artifact. In a later analysis, a clonal expansion index for each public chain was calculated from normalized within-repertoire ranks of inferred template counts. In a later analysis, generation probabilities were computed with a VDJ recombination model fitted to out-of-frame rearrangements, and the resulting probabilities were checked against IGoR. In a later analysis, TCR-TCR, TCR-HLA and TCR-CMV co-occurrence was scored with hypergeometric tests, and a repertoire-size bias correction was applied to TCR pairs. To estimate false discovery rates, a later analysis permuted the HLA or CMV assignments 20 times. In a later analysis, co-occurring TCRs were grouped with DBSCAN, and TCRdist sequence similarity was added when clustering was performed within HLA-allele-positive subsets. Repertoires with fewer than 30,000 or more than 120,000 public chains were left out of co-occurrence clustering, as were several repertoires with anomalous nucleotide sharing. The clones in this table, taken by TCRdb from immuneACCESS, are in-frame only. Not every clone is retained; where verified, under half of the shortfall comes from an unresolved V gene, and the cause of the rest is unknown. Clone size and V and J calls were adopted from that table, with D and trimming inferred from the DNA. This sample comprises 230,000 or so clones, about nine tenths of them detected only once. The ten largest clones represent about 1.5% of the sample.

The rearranged chain carries TRBV6-5 and TRBJ2-2; 7 nucleotides in the junction match TRBD2. This clonotype was obtained from a girl aged 2 to 10 in good health and CMV-seronegative. Sequencing used PBMCs. The CDR3 protein sequence reads: CASSYSAGESTGELFF. The DNA sequence follows: TGTGCCAGCAGTTACTCGGCGGGAGAGAGCACCGGGGAGCTGTTTTTT.